One and the same sample provided the 9 T cell receptor beta chains below, sequenced in a study of shared clonotypes between healthy human individuals. Profiled with immunoSEQ multiplex PCR; TCRdb holds only in-frame clones, not every one. The table records hundreds of thousands of clones, around 81% of them present only once. Sequenced material: PBMCs. The receptors originated from a woman aged 40 to 55 in good health. Some clones in this sample may be carry-over from other donors' samples.

The V and J genes are TRBV30 and TRBJ2-7, with TRBD2 as a possible D gene (5 bases). CDR1 is GTSNPN, CDR2 SVGIG, per germline (reference sequence). The CDR3 has 11 residues. V was cut by 2 bases and J by 6 bases, with 8 bases left in between. The CDR3 DNA reads as TGTGCCTGGAGTTTCGGGGTCGAGCAGTACTTC. It specifies CAWSFGVEQYF.

V gene TRBV28 combines with J gene TRBJ2-3, with D possibly being TRBD1 (5 bases). The CDR3 loop spans 11 amino acids. Germline V gene lookup returns CDR1 MDHEN and CDR2 SYDVKM. In nucleotides, the CDR3 is TGTGCTACAGGCCGCACAGATACGCAGTATTTT. This translates into CATGRTDTQYF.

This sequence joins TRBV6-1 and TRBJ2-5; 10 bases agree with TRBD2. Germline loops: CDR1 MNHNS, CDR2 SASEGT. V dropped 2 bases and J dropped 3; count of bases not matched to a gene: 6. This CDR3 is built from 16 residues. CDR3 DNA: TGTGCCAGCAGTGAATTCGGGCTAGCGGGAGAAGAGACCCAGTACTTC. Translated, it gives CASSEFGLAGEETQYF.

V usage is TRBV5-1 and J usage is TRBJ1-2; 8 bases match TRBD1. The CDR3 consists of 15 residues. The V gene's germline CDR1 is SGHRS and CDR2 YFSETQ. With 0 bases clipped from V and 5 bases from J, the junction kept 6 bases outside the gene matches. The CDR3 DNA reads as TGCGCCAGCAGCTTGGAGGGGACAGGAGTATATGGCTACACCTTC. Translating it yields CASSLEGTGVYGYTF.

J is TRBJ1-2 and V is TRBV5-5; the D gene is possibly TRBD1 (6 bases). CDR1 and CDR2 (germline): SGHKS, YYEKEE (reference sequence). The V end was cut by 0 bases, the J end by 0 bases, with 12 bases between. CDR3 length: 16 amino acids. DNA for the CDR3: TGTGCCAGCAGCTTGGTTGGGGGGCACTCTAACTATGGCTACACCTTC. Encoded protein: CASSLVGGHSNYGYTF.

The chain joins TRBV4-2 to TRBJ2-1; 8 bases are a match to TRBD2. The CDR3 consists of 17 residues. CDR1 and CDR2 (germline): LGHNA, YNFKEQ. The V gene end was trimmed by 0 bases and the J gene end by 6 bases; junction bases not matched to a gene: 10. CDR3 in amino acids: CASSQDPSSGSGNEQFF. Written as DNA, the CDR3 is TGTGCCAGCAGCCAAGATCCTTCCAGCGGGAGTGGCAATGAGCAGTTCTTC.

This chain connects TRBV15 to TRBJ2-7; 7 nucleotides line up with TRBD2. V trimming: 3 bases; J trimming: 3 bases; junction bases outside the gene matches: 5. The CDR3 runs 14 residues. Germline V gives CDR1 LNHNV, CDR2 YYDKDF (reference sequence). This CDR3 is CATSSLSGGYEQYF. The CDR3 DNA reads TGTGCCACCAGCAGCCTCTCGGGAGGCTACGAGCAGTACTTC. Together with reference TRBV15 and TRBJ2-7, the CDR3 gives the full variable domain: DAMVIQNPRYQVTQFGKPVTLSCSQTLNHNVMYWYQQKSSQAPKLLFHYYDKDFNNEADTPDNFQSRRPNTSFCFLDIRSPGLGDTAMYLCATSSLSGGYEQYFGPGTRLTVT.

This clone was counted a few times. This chain links TRBV7-6 with TRBJ2-5; D gene ambiguous. The CDR3 runs 13 residues. Trimming shortened V by 4 bases and J by 4 bases, and 10 bases separated the two germline ends. Germline assignment: CDR1 SGHVS and CDR2 FNYEAQ. The CDR3 region has the DNA TGTGCCAGCAGCTCCCCCGGGTCAGAGACCCAGTACTTC. It specifies CASSSPGSETQYF. Full variable domain (rest looked up from reference TRBV7-6 and TRBJ2-5): GAGVSQSPRYKVTKRGQDVALRCDPISGHVSLYWYRQALGQGPEFLTYFNYEAQQDKSGLPNDRFSAERPEGSISTLTIQRTEQRDSAMYRCASSSPGSETQYFGPGTRLLVL.

The chain recombines TRBV4-3 with TRBJ2-5; D possibly corresponds to TRBD2 (5 bases). Germline loops: CDR1 LGHNA, CDR2 YSLEER. This CDR3 has 15 residues. V was shortened by 0 bases and J by 9 bases, with 17 bases between the two germline ends. Written as DNA, the CDR3 is TGCGCCAGCAGCCAAGATCAGACTCCCAGGCGGGCCCAGTACTTC. It yields the protein CASSQDQTPRRAQYF.